The 8 T cell receptor beta chains below all came from one sample that was sequenced in a study of Graves' ophthalmopathy and Graves' hyperthyroidism. Beta-chain TCR CDR3 regions were amplified from RNA transcripts. First-round RT-PCR used HTBI primers; second-round multiplex PCR followed. From the multiplex PCR reads, TCRdb called clonotypes with MiXCR, one entry per CDR3 protein. The data contain over a million distinct CDR3 sequences, about 40% of them singletons. The specimen sequenced was peripheral blood or thyroid tissue (not recorded which). These receptors were taken from an adult man with Graves' hyperthyroidism.

This chain links TRBV12-3 or TRBV12-4 with TRBJ2-6; possibly TRBD1 for D (6 bases). V lost 6 bases and J 1 base, leaving 16 bases between the germline ends. The CDR3 totals 17 residues. CDR3 sequence reads: CASSSQTGRSGANVLTF. The DNA for the CDR3 is TGTGCCAGCAGCTCGCAGACAGGCAGGTCTGGGGCCAACGTCCTGACTTTC.

In this sample, this clonotype turned up a few times. The CDR3 coding sequence is TGTGCCAGCAGCTTAGTTGGACGGTCTGGGTGGGGCAATCAGCCCCAGCATTTT. The encoded protein is CASSLVGRSGWGNQPQHF. This rearrangement joins TRBV7-2 to TRBJ1-5; D unclear. Germline V gene data show CDR1 as SGHTA and CDR2 as FQGNSA. CDR3 length: 18 residues. Trimming pared 1 base from V and 2 bases from J, leaving 18 bases between.

This clonotype has a count of ten or more. This rearrangement joins TRBV4-3 to TRBJ2-7; 8 bases map to TRBD2. The CDR3 spans 15 residues. V gave up 1 base and J gave up 2 bases; unmatched junction bases: 4. The germline V gene has CDR1 LGHNA and CDR2 YSLEER. Written as DNA, the CDR3 is TGCGCCAGCAGCCAAGGGAGCGGGGGAGCCTACGAGCAGTACTTC. It specifies CASSQGSGGAYEQYF.

This chain joins TRBV20-1 and TRBJ1-5; 8 nucleotides line up with TRBD1. In germline, CDR1 is DFQATT, CDR2 SNEGSKA (reference sequence). The trim removed 3 bases at V and 2 bases at J, leaving 3 bases unmatched. This CDR3 is built from 14 residues. The CDR3, as DNA: TGCAGTGCTAGTACAGGGGGAGGCAATCAGCCCCAGCATTTT. This sequence encodes CSASTGGGNQPQHF.

Here the CDR3 reads CASSHGTATGELFF. The CDR3 DNA follows: TGCGCCAGCAGTCACGGGACAGCCACCGGGGAGCTGTTTTTT. V and J are TRBV5-1 and TRBJ2-2, with TRBD1 matching 7 bases. The V gene end was trimmed by 5 bases and the J gene end by 4 bases; junction bases not matched to a gene: 5. The CDR3 runs 14 residues. Germline CDR1 reads SGHRS; CDR2 reads YFSETQ. The variable domain in full, completed from reference TRBV5-1 and TRBJ2-2, reads KAGVTQTPRYLIKTRGQQVTLSCSPISGHRSVSWYQQTPGQGLQFLFEYFSETQRNKGNFPGRFSGRQFSNSRSEMNVSTLELGDSALYLCASSHGTATGELFFGEGSRLTVL.

In regard to this clonotype: This may be a read error, as it is one base from a much larger clone. V usage is TRBV7-2 and J usage is TRBJ1-1; 8 bases map to TRBD1. Trimming took 5 bases from V and 4 from J; bases not matched to a gene: 12. The CDR3 totals 16 residues. Germline CDR1 and CDR2: SGHTA and FQGNSA. CDR3 protein: CASSLTHGTGGTEAFF. The CDR3, as DNA: TGTGCCAGCAGCCTGACACATGGGACAGGCGGCACTGAAGCTTTCTTT.

This clonotype appeared a single time. V is TRBV10-3 and J is TRBJ1-2; 7 bases line up with TRBD1. CDR3 length: 15 residues. Germline CDR1 ENHRY, CDR2 SYGVKD. The trim removed 7 bases at V and 2 bases at J, leaving 10 bases unmatched. The CDR3 here is CAITGDSLLNYGYTF. CDR3 DNA sequence: TGTGCCATCACTGGGGACAGTCTTTTAAACTATGGCTACACCTTC.

A remark on this clonotype: This sequence may be a read error, since a much larger clone differs from it by one base. V and J are TRBV7-9 and TRBJ1-2; D gene unclear. Deletions cut 2 bases from V and 8 bases from J, with 9 bases between. There are 12 residues in the CDR3. CDR1 is SEHNR, CDR2 FQNEAQ, per germline (reference sequence). The CDR3 nucleotides read TGTGCCAGCAGCTTAATCAACGCCGGCTACACCTTC. This translates into CASSLINAGYTF.